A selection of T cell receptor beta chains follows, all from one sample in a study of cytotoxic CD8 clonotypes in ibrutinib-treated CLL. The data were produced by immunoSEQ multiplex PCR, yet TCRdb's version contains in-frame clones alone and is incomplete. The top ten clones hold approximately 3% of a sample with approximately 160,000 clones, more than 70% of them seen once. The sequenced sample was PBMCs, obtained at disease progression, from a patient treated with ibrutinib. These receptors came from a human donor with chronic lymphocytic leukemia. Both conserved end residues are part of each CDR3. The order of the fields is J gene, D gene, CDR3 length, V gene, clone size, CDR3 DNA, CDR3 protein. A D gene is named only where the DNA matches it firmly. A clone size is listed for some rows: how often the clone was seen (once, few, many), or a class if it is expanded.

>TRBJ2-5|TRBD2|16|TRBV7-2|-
TGTGCCAGCAGCTTAGTTGGCGGGGGGATCCAAGAGACCCAGTACTTC
CASSLVGGGIQETQYF
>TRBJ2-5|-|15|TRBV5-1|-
TGCGCCAGCAGCATTCAACCGGGGGTCCAAGAGACCCAGTACTTC
CASSIQPGVQETQYF
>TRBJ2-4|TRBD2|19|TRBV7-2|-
TGTGCCAGCAGCTACCGAGTTAGACTAGCCGGTGGGGCCAAAAACATTCAGTACTTC
CASSYRVRLAGGAKNIQYF
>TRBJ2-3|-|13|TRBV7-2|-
TGTGCCACCAGGAAAGAATACACAGATACGCAGTATTTT
CATRKEYTDTQYF
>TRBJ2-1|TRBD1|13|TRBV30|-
TGTGCCTGGAGTGGGACAGGGACAAATGAGCAGTTCTTC
CAWSGTGTNEQFF
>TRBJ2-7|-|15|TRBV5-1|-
TGCGCCAGCAGCTTGTCTTGGGGGGTGACCTACGAGCAGTACTTC
CASSLSWGVTYEQYF
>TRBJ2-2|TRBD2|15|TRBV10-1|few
TGCGCCAGCAGTTTTAGCGGGAATTTGACCGGGGAGCTGTTTTTT
CASSFSGNLTGELFF
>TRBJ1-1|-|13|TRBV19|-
TGTGCCAGTCTCGGGGTTCCGAACACTGAAGCTTTCTTT
CASLGVPNTEAFF
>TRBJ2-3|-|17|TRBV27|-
TGTGCCAGCAGCTTAGCACCCTCGGGAACGTTTTTAAATACGCAGTATTTT
CASSLAPSGTFLNTQYF
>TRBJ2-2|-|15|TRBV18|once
TGTGCCAGCTCACCCCGCGGAGGAGAGACCGGGGAGCTGTTTTTT
CASSPRGGETGELFF
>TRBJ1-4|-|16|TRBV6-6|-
TGTGCCAGCAGTTACTCGAGTCGACAACTTAATGAAAAACTGTTTTTT
CASSYSSRQLNEKLFF
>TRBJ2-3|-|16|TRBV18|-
TGTGCCAGCTCACCTGGCCGGGCCTTAAGCACAGATACGCAGTATTTT
CASSPGRALSTDTQYF
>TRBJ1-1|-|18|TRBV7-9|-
TGTGCCAGCAGCTTAGAATCCTACGGGGGTCTCATGAACACTGAAGCTTTCTTT
CASSLESYGGLMNTEAFF
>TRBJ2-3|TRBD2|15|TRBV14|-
TGTGCCAGCAGTCCTGTAGCGGGAGCCCAAGATACGCAGTATTTT
CASSPVAGAQDTQYF
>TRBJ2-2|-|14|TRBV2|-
TGTGCCAGCAGCAGTGGGACTTGGACCGGGGAGCTGTTTTTT
CASSSGTWTGELFF
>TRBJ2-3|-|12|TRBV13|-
TGTGCCAGCAGCTCGGGGAACTTCGCGCAGTATTTT
CASSSGNFAQYF
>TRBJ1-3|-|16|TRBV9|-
TGTGCCAGCAGCCCCCACAGTCGGTCCTCTGGAAACACCATATATTTT
CASSPHSRSSGNTIYF
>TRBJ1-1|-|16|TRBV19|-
TGTGCCAGTAGTCCTCGAACCGGGACAAGCAACACTGAAGCTTTCTTT
CASSPRTGTSNTEAFF
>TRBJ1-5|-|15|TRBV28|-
TGTGCCAGCAGTTTAGGGGGGCCAGTAAATCAGCCCCAGCATTTT
CASSLGGPVNQPQHF
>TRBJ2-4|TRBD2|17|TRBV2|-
TGTGCCAGCAGGACGGGACTAGCGGGAACGGCCAAAAACATTCAGTACTTC
CASRTGLAGTAKNIQYF
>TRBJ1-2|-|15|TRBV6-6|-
TGTGCCAGCAGTTACGCCGGGGAGTCTAACTATGGCTACACCTTC
CASSYAGESNYGYTF
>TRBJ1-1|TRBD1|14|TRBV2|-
TGTGCCAGCCGGACAGGGATTTTTAACACTGAAGCTTTCTTT
CASRTGIFNTEAFF
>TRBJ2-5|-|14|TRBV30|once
TGTGCCTGGAGCCACGGTAGGGACCGAGAGACCCAGTACTTC
CAWSHGRDRETQYF
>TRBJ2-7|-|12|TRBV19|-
TGTGCCACCCTACGGGGGACTGGCGAGCAGTACTTC
CATLRGTGEQYF
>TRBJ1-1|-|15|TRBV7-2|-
TGTGCCAGCAGCCTAGGTTCGGGGGGAAACACTGAAGCTTTCTTT
CASSLGSGGNTEAFF
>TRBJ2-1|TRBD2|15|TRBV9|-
TGTGCCAGCAGCGCATACACGACTAGCAGCAATGAGCAGTTCTTC
CASSAYTTSSNEQFF
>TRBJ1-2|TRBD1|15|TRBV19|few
TGTGCCAGTAGTATTTCATTGGACAGGGACTATGGCTACACCTTC
CASSISLDRDYGYTF
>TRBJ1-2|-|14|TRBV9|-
TGTGCCAGCAGCAAGGACATACATTCGTATGGCTACACCTTC
CASSKDIHSYGYTF
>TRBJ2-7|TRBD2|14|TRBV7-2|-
TGTGCCAGCAGCCCCACGCGGACTAGCTACGAGCAGTACTTC
CASSPTRTSYEQYF
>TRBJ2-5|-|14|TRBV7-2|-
TGTGCCAGCAGCTTAGCGGGGGTAGAAGAGACCCAGTACTTC
CASSLAGVEETQYF
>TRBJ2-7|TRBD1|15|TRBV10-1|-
TGCGCCAGCAGTGAGTCCGGGACAGGGGGTTACGAGCAGTACTTC
CASSESGTGGYEQYF
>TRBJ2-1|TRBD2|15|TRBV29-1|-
TGCAGCGTTGATTTGGGACTAGCGGGAACCTTTGAGCAGTTCTTC
CSVDLGLAGTFEQFF
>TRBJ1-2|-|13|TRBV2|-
TGTGCCAGCAGTGAAGACAGGGCCTATGGCTACACCTTC
CASSEDRAYGYTF
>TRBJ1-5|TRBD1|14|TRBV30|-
TGTGCCTGGGATACCGGGACAGGTCATCAGCCCCAGCATTTT
CAWDTGTGHQPQHF
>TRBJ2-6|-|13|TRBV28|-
TGTGCCAGCCGTGGGGCTGGGGCCAACGTCCTGACTTTC
CASRGAGANVLTF
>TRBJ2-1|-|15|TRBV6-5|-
TGTGCCAGCAGTTATCCCGCTTCAGGGTTTGATGAGCAGTTCTTC
CASSYPASGFDEQFF
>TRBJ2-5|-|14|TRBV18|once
TGTGCCAGCTCACCACTCGCGGGTGAAGAGACCCAGTACTTC
CASSPLAGEETQYF
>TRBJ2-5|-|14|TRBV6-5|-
TGTGCCAGCAGTTACTCGTACACACAAGAGACCCAGTACTTC
CASSYSYTQETQYF
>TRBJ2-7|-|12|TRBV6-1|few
TGTGCCAGCAGGAAGGACTCGTACGAGCAGTACTTC
CASRKDSYEQYF
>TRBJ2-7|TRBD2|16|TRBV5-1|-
TGCGCCAGCAGCTTGGAGCCTAGCGGGGGGGCCTACGAGCAGTACTTC
CASSLEPSGGAYEQYF
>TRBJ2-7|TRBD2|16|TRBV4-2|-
TGTGCCAGCAGCCAGAGTGCTAGCGGGGGATCCTACGAGCAGTACTTC
CASSQSASGGSYEQYF
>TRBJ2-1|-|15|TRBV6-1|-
TGTGCCAGCACTCCTTGGGACCACGGGGGCAATGAGCAGTTCTTC
CASTPWDHGGNEQFF
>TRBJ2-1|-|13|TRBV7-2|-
TGTGCCAGCAGCTGGCTGGGCAGCATAGAGCAGTTCTTC
CASSWLGSIEQFF
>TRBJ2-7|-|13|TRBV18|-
TGTGCCAGCTCACCACCGGAGAAACTCGAGCAGTACTTC
CASSPPEKLEQYF
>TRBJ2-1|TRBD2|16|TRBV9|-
TGTGCCAGCAGCGTCCTGAGACTAGCAGAAGGGAATGAGCAGTTCTTC
CASSVLRLAEGNEQFF
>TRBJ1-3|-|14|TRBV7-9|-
TGTGCCAGCAGCTTTCAGTCGGGAGGAAACACCATATATTTT
CASSFQSGGNTIYF
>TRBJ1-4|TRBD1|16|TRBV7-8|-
TGTGCCAGCAGCTCCGGACAGGGCAGTTGGGGTGAAAAACTGTTTTTT
CASSSGQGSWGEKLFF
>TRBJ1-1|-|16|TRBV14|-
TGTGCCAGCAGTAGCAACCCGGGACACATAAACACTGAAGCTTTCTTT
CASSSNPGHINTEAFF
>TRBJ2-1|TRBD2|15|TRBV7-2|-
TGTGCCAGCAGTTCGGGGACTAGCGGGAACCATGAGCAGTTCTTC
CASSSGTSGNHEQFF
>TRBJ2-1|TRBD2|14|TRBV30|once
TGTGCCTGGAGATTAGCGGGAGACTACAATGAGCAGTTCTTC
CAWRLAGDYNEQFF
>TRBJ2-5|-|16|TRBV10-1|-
TGCGCCAGCAGTGAGATTAATAGGGGGGAAGGAGAGACCCAGTACTTC
CASSEINRGEGETQYF
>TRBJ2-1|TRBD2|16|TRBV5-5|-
TGTGCCAGCAGCCCACTGGGACTAGATCTTTACAATGAGCAGTTCTTC
CASSPLGLDLYNEQFF
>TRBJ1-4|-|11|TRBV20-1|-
TGCAGTGCTGGGGGTAGGGAAAAACTGTTTTTT
CSAGGREKLFF
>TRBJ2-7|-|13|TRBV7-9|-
TGTGCCAGCAGCTCCGATGTAGGCCGGGAGCAGTACTTC
CASSSDVGREQYF
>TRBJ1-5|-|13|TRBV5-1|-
TGCGCCAGCAGCTTGGGGGCGCATCAGCCCCAGCATTTT
CASSLGAHQPQHF
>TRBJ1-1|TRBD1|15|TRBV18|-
TGTGCCAGCTCGATGTTGACAGGGGTGAACACTGAAGCTTTCTTT
CASSMLTGVNTEAFF
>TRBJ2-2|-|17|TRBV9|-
TGTGCCAGCAGCGGCGGTCCGCGGACAGTGAACACCGGGGAGCTGTTTTTT
CASSGGPRTVNTGELFF